This T cell receptor (beta chain) was obtained from a study of T cells in Graves' hyperthyroidism and ophthalmopathy. Trimming took off 0 bases at V and 5 bases at J, with 22 bases between the two ends. CDR3 length: 18 amino acids. Germline CDR1 and CDR2: MNHEY and SVGAGI. In its sample, this clonotype was seen many times. It was RNA transcripts that yielded the amplified TCR beta CDR3 regions. A first-round RT-PCR of the TCR CDR3 used the HTBI primer set. MiXCR, run by TCRdb on the multiplex PCR reads, gives a single entry per CDR3 protein. The sample yields some 490,000 distinct CDR3 sequences, 20% to 25% seen once.

The origin of this receptor is an older woman with Graves' ophthalmopathy. The chain employs TRBV6-5 and TRBJ1-1; tentatively, D is TRBD1 (6 bases). The sequenced sample consisted of blood. The CDR3 coding sequence is TGTGCCAGCAGTTACTCGATATTGATAGGGGGTAGGGGGACTGAAGCTTTCTTT. This gives the protein CASSYSILIGGRGTEAFF.